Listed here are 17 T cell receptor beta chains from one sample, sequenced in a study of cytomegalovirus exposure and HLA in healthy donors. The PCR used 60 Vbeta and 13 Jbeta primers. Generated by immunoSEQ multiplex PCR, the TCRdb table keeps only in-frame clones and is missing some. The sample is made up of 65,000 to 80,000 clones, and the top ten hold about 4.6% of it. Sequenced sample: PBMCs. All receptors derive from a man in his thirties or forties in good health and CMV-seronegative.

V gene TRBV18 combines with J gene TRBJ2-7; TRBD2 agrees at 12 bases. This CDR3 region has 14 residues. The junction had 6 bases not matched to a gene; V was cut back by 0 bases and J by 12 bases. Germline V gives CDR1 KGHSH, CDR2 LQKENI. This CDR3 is CASSPPSSGGGRYF. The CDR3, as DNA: TGTGCCAGCTCACCACCCTCTAGCGGGGGGGGGCGGTACTTC.

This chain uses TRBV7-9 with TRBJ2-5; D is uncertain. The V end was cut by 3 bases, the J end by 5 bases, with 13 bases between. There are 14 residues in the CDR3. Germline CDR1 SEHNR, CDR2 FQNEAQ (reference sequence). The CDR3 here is CASSLPLARETQYF. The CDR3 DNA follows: TGTGCCAGCAGCTTGCCACTGGCTAGGGAGACCCAGTACTTC.

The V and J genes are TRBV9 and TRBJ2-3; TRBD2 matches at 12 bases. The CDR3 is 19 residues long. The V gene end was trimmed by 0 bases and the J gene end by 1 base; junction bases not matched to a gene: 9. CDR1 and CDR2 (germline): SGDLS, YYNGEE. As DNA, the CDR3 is TGTGCCAGCAGCGTAGCTCCCACTAGCGGGGGGATAGGCACAGATACGCAGTATTTT. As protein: CASSVAPTSGGIGTDTQYF.

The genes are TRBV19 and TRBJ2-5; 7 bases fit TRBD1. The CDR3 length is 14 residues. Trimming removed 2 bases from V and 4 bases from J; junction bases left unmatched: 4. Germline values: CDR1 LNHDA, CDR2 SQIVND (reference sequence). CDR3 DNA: TGTGCCAGTAGTATACGGCAGGGGGTAGAGACCCAGTACTTC. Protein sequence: CASSIRQGVETQYF. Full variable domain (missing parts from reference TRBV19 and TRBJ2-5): DGGITQSPKYLFRKEGQNVTLSCEQNLNHDAMYWYRQDPGQGLRLIYYSQIVNDFQKGDIAEGYSVSREKKESFPLTVTSAQKNPTAFYLCASSIRQGVETQYFGPGTRLLVL.

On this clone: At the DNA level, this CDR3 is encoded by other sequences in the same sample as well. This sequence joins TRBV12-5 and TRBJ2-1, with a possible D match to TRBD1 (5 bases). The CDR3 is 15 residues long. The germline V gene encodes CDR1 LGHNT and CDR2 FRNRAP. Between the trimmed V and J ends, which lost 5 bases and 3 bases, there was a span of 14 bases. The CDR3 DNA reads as TGTGCTAGTGGTCTTGACAGTTCACTCTACAATGAGCAGTTCTTC. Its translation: CASGLDSSLYNEQFF.

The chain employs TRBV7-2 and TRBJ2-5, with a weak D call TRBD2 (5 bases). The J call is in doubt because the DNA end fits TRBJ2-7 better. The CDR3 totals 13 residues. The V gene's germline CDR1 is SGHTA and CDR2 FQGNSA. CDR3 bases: TGTGCCAGCAGCTCCCATAGCGTCTACGAGCAGTACTTC. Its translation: CASSSHSVYEQYF.

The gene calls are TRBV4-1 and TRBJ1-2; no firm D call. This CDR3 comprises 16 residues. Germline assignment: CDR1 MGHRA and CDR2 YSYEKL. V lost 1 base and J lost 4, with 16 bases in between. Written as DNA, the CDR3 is TGCGCCAGCAGCCAAGCCCCCCATGCTATGAGCTATGGCTACACCTTC. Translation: CASSQAPHAMSYGYTF.

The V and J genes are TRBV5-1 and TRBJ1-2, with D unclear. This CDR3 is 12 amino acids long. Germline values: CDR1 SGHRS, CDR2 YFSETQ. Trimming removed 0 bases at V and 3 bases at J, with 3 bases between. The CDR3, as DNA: TGCGCCAGCAGCTTGGCGTACTATGGCTACACCTTC. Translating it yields CASSLAYYGYTF.

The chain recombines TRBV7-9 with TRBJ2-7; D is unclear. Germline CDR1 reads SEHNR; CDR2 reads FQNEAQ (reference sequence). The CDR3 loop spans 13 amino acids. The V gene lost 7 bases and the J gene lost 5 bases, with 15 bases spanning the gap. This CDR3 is CASNVDLGDEQYF. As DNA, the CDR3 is TGTGCCAGCAACGTTGATCTGGGCGACGAGCAGTACTTC.

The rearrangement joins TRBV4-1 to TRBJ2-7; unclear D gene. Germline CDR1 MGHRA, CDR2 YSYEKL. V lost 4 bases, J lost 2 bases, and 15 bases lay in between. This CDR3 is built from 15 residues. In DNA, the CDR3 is TGCGCCAGCAGCCCTAATTTATTCCTACCCTACGAGCAGTACTTC. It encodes CASSPNLFLPYEQYF.

The chain's CDR3 is CASSSGQGTYEQYF. As DNA, the CDR3 is TGTGCCAGCAGCTCGGGACAGGGAACCTACGAGCAGTACTTC. The chain couples TRBV5-6 to TRBJ2-7, with 9 positions matching TRBD1. CDR1 and CDR2 from the germline V gene are SGHDT and YYEEEE. The V and J ends lost 3 bases and 2 bases, in that order; junction bases with no gene match: 3. This CDR3 comprises 14 residues.

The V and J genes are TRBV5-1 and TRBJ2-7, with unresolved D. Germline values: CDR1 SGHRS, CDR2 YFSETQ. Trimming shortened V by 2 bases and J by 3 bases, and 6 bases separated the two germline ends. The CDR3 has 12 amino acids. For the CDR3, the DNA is TGCGCCAGCAGCTTAGACAACTACGAGCAGTACTTC. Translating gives CASSLDNYEQYF.

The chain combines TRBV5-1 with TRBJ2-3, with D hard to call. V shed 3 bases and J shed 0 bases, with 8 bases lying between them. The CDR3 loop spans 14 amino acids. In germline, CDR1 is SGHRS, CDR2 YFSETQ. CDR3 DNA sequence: TGCGCCAGCAGCTCCAAGAGGAGCACAGATACGCAGTATTTT. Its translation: CASSSKRSTDTQYF.

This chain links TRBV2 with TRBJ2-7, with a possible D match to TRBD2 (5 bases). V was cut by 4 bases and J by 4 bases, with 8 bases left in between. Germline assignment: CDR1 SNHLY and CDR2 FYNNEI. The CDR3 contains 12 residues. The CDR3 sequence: CASSVEGYEQYF. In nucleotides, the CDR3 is TGTGCCAGCAGTGTTGAGGGATACGAGCAGTACTTC. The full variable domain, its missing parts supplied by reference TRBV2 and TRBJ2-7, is EPEVTQTPSHQVTQMGQEVILRCVPISNHLYFYWYRQILGQKVEFLVSFYNNEISEKSEIFDDQFSVERPDGSNFTLKIRSTKLEDSAMYFCASSVEGYEQYFGPGTRLTVT.

The CDR3 loop reads CASSLLSGVQETQYF. The CDR3 coding sequence is TGCGCCAGCAGCTTGTTGTCGGGGGTCCAAGAGACCCAGTACTTC. V and J are TRBV5-1 and TRBJ2-5; D is perhaps TRBD2 (6 bases). The germline gives CDR1 SGHRS, CDR2 YFSETQ. The V end was cut by 1 base, the J end by 1 base, with 11 bases between. The CDR3 runs 15 residues.

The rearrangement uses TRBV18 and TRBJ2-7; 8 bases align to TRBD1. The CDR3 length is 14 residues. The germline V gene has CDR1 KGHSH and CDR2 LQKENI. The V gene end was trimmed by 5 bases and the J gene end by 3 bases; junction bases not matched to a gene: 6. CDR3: CASSAPGQVYEQYF. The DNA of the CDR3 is TGTGCCAGCTCAGCCCCGGGACAGGTCTACGAGCAGTACTTC.

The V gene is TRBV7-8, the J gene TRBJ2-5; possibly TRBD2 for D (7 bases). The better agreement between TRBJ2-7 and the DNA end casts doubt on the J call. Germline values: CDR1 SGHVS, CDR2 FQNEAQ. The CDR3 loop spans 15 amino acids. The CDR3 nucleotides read TGTGCCAGCAGCTTAGACGGGGGGCTCGACTACGAGCAGTACTTC. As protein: CASSLDGGLDYEQYF.